The 10 T cell receptor beta chains below were found in one sample sequenced in a study of CD8 T cells in ankylosing spondylitis. Using its own MiXCR run on the 5' RACE reads, TCRdb lists one record per CDR3 protein. The table records 150,000 to 200,000 distinct CDR3 sequences, under 15% of them present only once. Sequencing was done on a sample of blood, either unsorted or a sorted T cell fraction (not recorded which). The receptors were sampled from a female donor with ankylosing spondylitis or in good health (not recorded which).

The V and J genes are TRBV7-2 and TRBJ2-7; D is unclear. The CDR3 has 13 amino acids. Trimming removed 2 bases at V and 5 bases at J, with 10 bases between. The germline V gene has CDR1 SGHTA and CDR2 FQGNSA. Here the CDR3 DNA reads TGTGCCAGCAGCTTAACGACTGGGGACGAGCAGTACTTC. As protein: CASSLTTGDEQYF. The variable domain in full, with the rest retrieved from reference TRBV7-2 and TRBJ2-7, is GAGVSQSPSNKVTEKGKDVELRCDPISGHTALYWYRQSLGQGLEFLIYFQGNSAPDKSGLPSDRFSAERTGGSVSTLTIQRTQQEDSAVYLCASSLTTGDEQYFGPGTRLTVT.

In this sample, this clonotype turned up many times. The chain is built from TRBV30 and TRBJ1-2; 9 bases are a match to TRBD1. Germline-derived CDR1 and CDR2 are GTSNPN and SVGIG (reference sequence). The CDR3 contains 15 residues. J gave up 7 bases and V 0 bases, and 9 bases lay outside the gene matches. The CDR3 DNA reads TGTGCCTGGAGTGTGCCTACAGGGGGCGCGGGTGGCTACACCTTC. It encodes CAWSVPTGGAGGYTF.

This clonotype was recorded a few times. The V gene is TRBV5-4, the J gene TRBJ2-1, with D perhaps given as TRBD1 or TRBD2 (5 bases each). The CDR3 covers 14 residues. V was trimmed by 0 bases and J by 9 bases, leaving 13 bases between them. The germline gives CDR1 SGHNT, CDR2 YYREEE (reference sequence). CDR3 DNA sequence: TGTGCCAGCAGCTTGGTACTAGGTGGGGGTGAGCAGTTCTTC. Protein: CASSLVLGGGEQFF.

This clonotype was detected ten times or more. The chain carries TRBV30 and TRBJ1-2; D gene unclear. Germline assignment: CDR1 GTSNPN and CDR2 SVGIG (reference sequence). CDR3 length equals 14 residues. Trimming removed 0 bases from V and 4 bases from J, with 12 bases in between. The CDR3 loop is CAWSVPDLGYGYTF. The CDR3 DNA is TGTGCCTGGAGTGTACCGGATCTCGGCTATGGCTACACCTTC.

There are many counts of this clonotype. The chain uses TRBV6-2 or TRBV6-3 and TRBJ2-7; D is unclear. Trimming cost V 4 bases and J 2 bases, with 6 bases left between them. The germline V gene has CDR1 MNHEY and CDR2 SVGEGT. This CDR3 spans 12 amino acids. The chain's CDR3 is CASSSSPYEQYF. The CDR3 nucleotides are TGTGCCAGCAGTTCATCTCCCTACGAGCAGTACTTC.

In this sample, this clonotype turned up a few times. The chain carries TRBV6-1 and TRBJ1-1, with 7 bases aligning to TRBD1. V was pared by 0 bases and J by 9 bases, with 1 base of the junction left unmatched. Germline loops: CDR1 MNHNS, CDR2 SASEGT. The CDR3 runs to 12 residues. The CDR3 DNA is TGTGCCAGCAGTGAAGCGACAGGGCAAGCTTTCTTT. Its translation: CASSEATGQAFF.

J is TRBJ2-3 and V is TRBV5-1, with 8 bases that match TRBD1. This CDR3 comprises 15 residues. The germline gives CDR1 SGHRS, CDR2 YFSETQ. Trimming removed 2 bases from V and 4 bases from J; junction bases left unmatched: 6. Here the CDR3 DNA reads TGCGCCAGCAGCTTCCAGGGGGCTGGGCCAGATACGCAGTATTTT. Translated, it gives CASSFQGAGPDTQYF.

This clonotype was observed many times. The CDR3 DNA follows: TGTGCCACCAGCAGACAGACTACCTCGTACCAAGAGACCCAGTACTTC. Amino acid sequence: CATSRQTTSYQETQYF. The rearrangement links TRBV15 to TRBJ2-5; TRBD2 is a possible D gene (5 bases). Germline-derived CDR1 and CDR2 are LNHNV and YYDKDF (reference sequence). V lost 2 bases and J lost 0, with 13 bases in between. CDR3 length: 16 amino acids.

This clonotype came up a few times. The chain uses TRBV5-1 and TRBJ1-1, with TRBD1 matching over 9 bases. The length of the CDR3 is 15 residues. The V segment lost 4 bases and the J segment 4 bases; nucleotides outside the gene matches: 8. Per germline, CDR1 SGHRS and CDR2 YFSETQ. The DNA for the CDR3 is TGCGCCAGCAGCGCCCTACAGGGGGCAGGCACTGAAGCTTTCTTT. It codes for CASSALQGAGTEAFF.

In its sample, this clonotype was seen a few times. DNA of the CDR3: TGTGCCTGGAGTGACGGGTACGAGCAGTACTTC. Translated, it gives CAWSDGYEQYF. The chain joins TRBV30 to TRBJ2-7; no firm D call. The germline CDR1 and CDR2 sequences are GTSNPN and SVGIG (reference sequence). The CDR3 spans 11 residues. The ends were cut back, 1 base at V and 4 bases at J, with 5 bases in the middle.